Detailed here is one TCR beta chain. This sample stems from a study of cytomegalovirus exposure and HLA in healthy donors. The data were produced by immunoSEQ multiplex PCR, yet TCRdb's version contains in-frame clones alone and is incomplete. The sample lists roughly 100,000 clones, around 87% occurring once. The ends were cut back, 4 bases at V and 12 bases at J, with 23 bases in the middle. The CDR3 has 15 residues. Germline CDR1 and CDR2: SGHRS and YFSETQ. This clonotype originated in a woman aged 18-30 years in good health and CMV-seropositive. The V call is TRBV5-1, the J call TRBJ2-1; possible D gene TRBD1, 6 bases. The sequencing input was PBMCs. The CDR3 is CASSPDRLTSPGQFF. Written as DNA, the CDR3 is TGCGCCAGCAGCCCGGACAGACTTACCTCCCCTGGGCAGTTCTTC. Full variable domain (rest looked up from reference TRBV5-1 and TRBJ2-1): KAGVTQTPRYLIKTRGQQVTLSCSPISGHRSVSWYQQTPGQGLQFLFEYFSETQRNKGNFPGRFSGRQFSNSRSEMNVSTLELGDSALYLCASSPDRLTSPGQFFGPGTRLTVL.